Listed below are T cell receptor beta chains from one sample, sequenced in a study of Graves' ophthalmopathy and Graves' hyperthyroidism. Each CDR3 protein gets one entry after TCRdb re-called the multiplex PCR reads with MiXCR. The sample gives 350,000 to 450,000 distinct CDR3 sequences, approximately 20% of which show up once; roughly 1.6% is in the top ten. The sequencing sample was made of peripheral blood. The receptors derive from a woman under 30 with Graves' ophthalmopathy. Both conserved end residues are part of each CDR3. The D gene is left open where the match is weak. For some rows the clone size is stated as once, few or many, or as a class when expanded; others skip it.

many,TRBV28,TRBJ2-2,TRBD1,CASSFQGRGPGELFF,TGTGCCAGCAGTTTTCAGGGCAGGGGGCCCGGGGAGCTGTTTTTT
many,TRBV20-1,TRBJ1-2,-,CSAEQVNYGYTF,TGCAGTGCTGAACAGGTTAACTATGGCTACACCTTC
many,TRBV10-3,TRBJ2-5,-,CAISGRLKQETQYF,TGTGCCATCAGTGGGCGACTGAAACAAGAGACCCAGTACTTC
many,TRBV20-1,TRBJ2-7,TRBD2,CSAIGTSGTYEQYF,TGCAGTGCAATTGGGACTAGCGGGACCTACGAGCAGTACTTC
many,TRBV19,TRBJ1-2,-,CASSIGGETTGGYTF,TGTGCCAGTAGTATCGGGGGCGAGACCACCGGCGGCTACACCTTC
many,TRBV6-2/TRBV6-3,TRBJ1-5,TRBD1,CASSRDREVQPQHF,TGTGCCAGCAGCCGGGACAGGGAGGTGCAGCCCCAGCATTTT
many,TRBV7-2,TRBJ2-2,-,CASSTTGTRSTGELFF,TGTGCCAGCAGCACAACTGGGACTCGATCCACCGGGGAGCTGTTTTTT
-,TRBV6-1,TRBJ1-2,-,CASREEGPIGYTF,TGTGCCAGCAGAGAGGAGGGTCCAATCGGCTACACCTTC
-,TRBV24-1,TRBJ2-7,-,CATSPRTNSYEQYF,TGTGCCACCAGTCCTAGGACCAACTCCTACGAGCAGTACTTC
many,TRBV25-1,TRBJ1-1,TRBD1,CASRRQGTEAFF,TGTGCCAGCAGGAGACAGGGGACTGAAGCTTTCTTT
many,TRBV4-1,TRBJ1-2,-,CASSQGTDYNYGYTF,TGCGCCAGCAGCCAAGGGACAGACTATAACTATGGCTACACCTTC
many,TRBV12-3/TRBV12-4,TRBJ1-2,TRBD1,CASRSGTDYGYTF,TGTGCCAGCAGATCCGGGACAGACTATGGCTACACCTTC
many,TRBV6-1,TRBJ2-7,-,CASSTSSAYEQYF,TGTGCCAGCAGCACTAGTAGCGCCTACGAGCAGTACTTC
many,TRBV2,TRBJ2-7,TRBD1,CASSGGLGQGIPYEQYF,TGTGCCAGCAGTGGGGGCTTAGGACAGGGGATTCCCTACGAGCAGTACTTC
many,TRBV5-1,TRBJ2-2,-,CASSLATASAGELFF,TGCGCCAGCAGCTTGGCAACAGCTTCTGCCGGGGAGCTGTTTTTT
-,TRBV5-1,TRBJ1-1,-,CASSRETGREAFF,TGCGCCAGCAGCCGAGAGACGGGGCGGGAAGCTTTCTTT
many,TRBV5-1,TRBJ1-1,-,CASSSSSVGTEAFF,TGCGCCAGCAGCTCGAGCTCAGTAGGGACTGAAGCTTTCTTT
many,TRBV12-3/TRBV12-4,TRBJ1-2,TRBD1,CASSPGQGKYGYTF,TGTGCCAGCAGTCCTGGACAGGGGAAGTATGGCTACACCTTC
many,TRBV5-1,TRBJ2-5,-,CASSTMSGAQETQYF,TGCGCCAGCAGCACCATGTCGGGGGCACAAGAGACCCAGTACTTC
many,TRBV29-1,TRBJ2-5,TRBD1,CSVGKGQGRKTQYF,TGCAGCGTCGGAAAAGGACAGGGAAGAAAGACCCAGTACTTC
-,TRBV11-2,TRBJ2-7,-,CASSLVYSSYEQYF,TGTGCCAGCAGCTTAGTATACAGCTCCTACGAGCAGTACTTC
many,TRBV18,TRBJ1-1,TRBD1,CANSRQGADTEAFF,TGTGCCAACTCACGACAGGGGGCAGACACTGAAGCTTTCTTT
-,TRBV12-3/TRBV12-4,TRBJ2-7,TRBD2,CASSVAGAAYEQYF,TGTGCCAGCAGTGTAGCGGGAGCTGCCTACGAGCAGTACTTC
many,TRBV6-2/TRBV6-3,TRBJ2-7,TRBD2,CASTSAGTSGISEQYF,TGTGCCAGCACCAGCGCTGGGACTAGCGGGATCTCCGAGCAGTACTTC
many,TRBV6-1,TRBJ1-5,-,CASSEALGGNQPQHF,TGTGCCAGCAGTGAAGCGCTCGGGGGTAATCAGCCCCAGCATTTT
many,TRBV5-1,TRBJ1-5,-,CASSPEGGAGQPQHF,TGCGCCAGCAGCCCCGAGGGAGGGGCAGGTCAGCCCCAGCATTTT
many,TRBV5-1,TRBJ1-2,-,CASSSFEKNYGYTF,TGCGCCAGCAGCTCGTTTGAAAAGAACTATGGCTACACCTTC
many,TRBV30,TRBJ2-7,-,CAWSATYEQYF,TGTGCCTGGAGTGCTACCTACGAGCAGTACTTC
-,TRBV11-2,TRBJ2-2,-,CASSFDRGAYTGELFF,TGTGCCAGCAGCTTCGATCGGGGGGCTTACACCGGGGAGCTGTTTTTT
many,TRBV6-5,TRBJ1-3,-,CASSYRVESGNTIYF,TGTGCCAGCAGCTACCGGGTGGAATCTGGAAACACCATATATTTT
many,TRBV15,TRBJ2-4,TRBD2,CATSPGTSEGAKNIQYF,TGTGCCACCAGCCCCGGGACTAGCGAGGGGGCCAAAAACATTCAGTACTTC
many,TRBV27,TRBJ1-1,-,CASSLTTGTPNTEAFF,TGTGCCAGCAGTTTAACCACAGGGACCCCGAACACTGAAGCTTTCTTT
many,TRBV7-2,TRBJ2-5,-,CASSFEGRRPWETQYF,TGTGCCAGCAGCTTTGAGGGGCGACGACCGTGGGAGACCCAGTACTTC
-,TRBV29-1,TRBJ2-5,-,CSVEDLAPGRKTQYF,TGCAGCGTTGAAGATCTAGCTCCCGGGAGAAAGACCCAGTACTTC
many,TRBV6-2/TRBV6-3,TRBJ2-7,-,CASKNQGINYEQYF,TGTGCCAGCAAGAATCAGGGGATTAACTACGAGCAGTACTTC
many,TRBV5-1,TRBJ1-6,-,CASSLEENSPLHF,TGCGCCAGCAGCTTGGAAGAGAATTCACCCCTCCACTTT
-,TRBV6-1,TRBJ1-2,-,CANGGGDYGYTF,TGTGCCAACGGGGGAGGGGACTATGGCTACACCTTC
-,TRBV30,TRBJ2-7,-,CAWMNRWGPIEQYF,TGTGCCTGGATGAACCGGTGGGGGCCAATCGAGCAGTACTTC
many,TRBV28,TRBJ2-7,-,CASSLGAGDNEQYF,TGTGCCAGCAGTCTCGGTGCAGGGGATAACGAGCAGTACTTC
many,TRBV6-2/TRBV6-3,TRBJ1-5,-,CASSSTGGGAGQPQHF,TGTGCCAGCAGCTCTACCGGCGGGGGGGCGGGTCAGCCCCAGCATTTT
many,TRBV19,TRBJ1-3,-,CASSITVISGNTIYF,TGTGCCAGTAGTATAACAGTAATCTCTGGAAACACCATATATTTT
many,TRBV27,TRBJ1-5,TRBD1,CASSLSAGGHQPQHF,TGTGCCAGCAGTTTATCGGCAGGGGGCCATCAGCCCCAGCATTTT
many,TRBV6-5,TRBJ1-3,-,CASSYSEPPGNTIYF,TGTGCCAGCAGTTACTCTGAACCTCCTGGAAACACCATATATTTT
many,TRBV27,TRBJ2-7,-,CASSLYASTYEQYF,TGTGCCAGCAGTTTATATGCTTCCACCTACGAGCAGTACTTC
many,TRBV6-1,TRBJ2-2,-,CASILPQGGTGELFF,TGTGCCAGCATCCTCCCTCAGGGGGGTACCGGGGAGCTGTTTTTT
many,TRBV6-2/TRBV6-3,TRBJ1-2,-,CASSRDQSAYYGYTF,TGTGCCAGCAGTCGAGATCAGAGCGCCTACTATGGCTACACCTTC
many,TRBV27,TRBJ2-7,-,CASNPPGGYEQYF,TGTGCCAGCAACCCACCCGGGGGTTACGAGCAGTACTTC
-,TRBV19,TRBJ2-7,-,CASSPAGTAFAEQYF,TGTGCCAGTAGTCCGGCGGGGACAGCCTTCGCCGAGCAGTACTTC